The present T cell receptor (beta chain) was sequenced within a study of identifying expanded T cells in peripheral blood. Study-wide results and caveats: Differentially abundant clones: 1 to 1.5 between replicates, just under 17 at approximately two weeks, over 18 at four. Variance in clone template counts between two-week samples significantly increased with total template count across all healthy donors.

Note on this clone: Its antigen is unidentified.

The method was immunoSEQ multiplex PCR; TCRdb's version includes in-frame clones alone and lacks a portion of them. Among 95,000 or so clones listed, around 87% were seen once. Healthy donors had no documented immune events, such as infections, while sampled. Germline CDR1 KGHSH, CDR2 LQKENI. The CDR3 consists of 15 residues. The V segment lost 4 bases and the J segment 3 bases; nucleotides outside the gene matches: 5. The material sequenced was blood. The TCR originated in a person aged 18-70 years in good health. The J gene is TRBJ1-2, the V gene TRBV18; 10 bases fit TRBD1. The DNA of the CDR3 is TGTGCCAGCTCACGAAGGGACAGGGGAGACTATGGCTACACCTTC. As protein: CASSRRDRGDYGYTF.